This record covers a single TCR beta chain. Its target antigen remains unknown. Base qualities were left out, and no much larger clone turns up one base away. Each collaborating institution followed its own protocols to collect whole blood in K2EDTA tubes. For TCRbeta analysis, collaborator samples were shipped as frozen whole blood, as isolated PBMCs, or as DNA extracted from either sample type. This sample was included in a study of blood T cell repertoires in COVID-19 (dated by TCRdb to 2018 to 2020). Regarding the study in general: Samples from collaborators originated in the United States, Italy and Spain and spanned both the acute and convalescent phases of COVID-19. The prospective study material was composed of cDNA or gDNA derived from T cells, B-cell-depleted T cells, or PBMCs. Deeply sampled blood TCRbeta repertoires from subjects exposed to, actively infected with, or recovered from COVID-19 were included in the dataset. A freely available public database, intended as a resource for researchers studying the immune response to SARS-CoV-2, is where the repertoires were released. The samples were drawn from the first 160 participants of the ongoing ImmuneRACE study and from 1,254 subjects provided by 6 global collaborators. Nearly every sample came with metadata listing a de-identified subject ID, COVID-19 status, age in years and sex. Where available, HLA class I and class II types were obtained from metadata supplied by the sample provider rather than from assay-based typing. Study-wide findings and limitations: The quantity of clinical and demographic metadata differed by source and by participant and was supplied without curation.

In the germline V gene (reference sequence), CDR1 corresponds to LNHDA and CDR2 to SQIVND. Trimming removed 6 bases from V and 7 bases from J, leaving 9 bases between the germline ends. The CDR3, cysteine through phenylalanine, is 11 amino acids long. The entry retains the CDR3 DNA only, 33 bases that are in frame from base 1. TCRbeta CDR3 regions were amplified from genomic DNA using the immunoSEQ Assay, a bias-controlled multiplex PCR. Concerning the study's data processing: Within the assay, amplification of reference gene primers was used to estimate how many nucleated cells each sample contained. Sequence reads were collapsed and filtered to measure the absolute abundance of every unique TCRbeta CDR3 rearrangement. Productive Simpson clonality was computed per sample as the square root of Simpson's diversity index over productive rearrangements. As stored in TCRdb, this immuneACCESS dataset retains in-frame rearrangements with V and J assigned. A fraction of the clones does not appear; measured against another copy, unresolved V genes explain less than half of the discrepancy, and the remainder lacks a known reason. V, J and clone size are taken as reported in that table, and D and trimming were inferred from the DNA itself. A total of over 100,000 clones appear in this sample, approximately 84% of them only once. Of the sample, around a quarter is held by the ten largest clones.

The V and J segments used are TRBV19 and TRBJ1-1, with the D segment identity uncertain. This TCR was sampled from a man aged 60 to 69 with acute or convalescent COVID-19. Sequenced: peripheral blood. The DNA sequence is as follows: TGTGCCAGTAGCCTGGGAGGTGAAGCTTTCTTT. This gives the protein CASSLGGEAFF. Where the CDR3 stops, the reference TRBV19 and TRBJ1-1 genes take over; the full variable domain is DGGITQSPKYLFRKEGQNVTLSCEQNLNHDAMYWYRQDPGQGLRLIYYSQIVNDFQKGDIAEGYSVSREKKESFPLTVTSAQKNPTAFYLCASSLGGEAFFGQGTRLTVV.